Listed below are T cell receptor beta chains from one sample, sequenced in a study of blood T cell repertoires in COVID-19. Profiling relied on immunoSEQ multiplex PCR, and the TCRdb table lists in-frame clones only, not all of them. In the table there are around 300,000 clones, around 90% of which are singletons. Sequencing was performed on peripheral blood. The receptors derive from a man younger than 30 with active or convalescent COVID-19. The CDR3 runs from the conserved cysteine through the conserved F or W. D genes are given only for firm matches. Size is omitted from some rows. Given values are once, few, many or a class for expanded clones.

clone_size: few
j_call: TRBJ1-2
v_call: TRBV18
d_call: TRBD1
cdr3_aa: CATRDRQGYTF
cdr3_nt: TGTGCCACACGGGACAGACAGGGCTACACCTTC

clone_size: NA
j_call: TRBJ1-6
v_call: TRBV6-6
d_call: NA
cdr3_aa: CASSPTGYLGSPLHF
cdr3_nt: TGTGCCAGCAGCCCCACTGGGTACCTCGGGTCACCCCTCCACTTT

clone_size: NA
j_call: TRBJ2-1
v_call: TRBV4-3
d_call: TRBD2
cdr3_aa: CASSQGGGRNEQFF
cdr3_nt: TGCGCCAGCAGCCAAGGGGGCGGGAGGAATGAGCAGTTCTTC

clone_size: NA
j_call: TRBJ2-3
v_call: TRBV9
d_call: NA
cdr3_aa: CASRPSGIGTDTQYF
cdr3_nt: TGTGCCAGCAGACCCTCGGGGATCGGGACAGATACGCAGTATTTT

clone_size: few
j_call: TRBJ1-3
v_call: TRBV4-3
d_call: NA
cdr3_aa: CASSQVGGGRGNTIYF
cdr3_nt: TGCGCCAGCAGCCAAGTGGGCGGGGGGCGAGGAAACACCATATATTTT

clone_size: NA
j_call: TRBJ1-3
v_call: TRBV23-1
d_call: TRBD1
cdr3_aa: CASSQSCGQGPRGNTIYF
cdr3_nt: TGCGCCAGCAGTCAATCTTGTGGACAGGGGCCCAGGGGAAACACCATATATTTT

clone_size: NA
j_call: TRBJ2-5
v_call: TRBV5-4
d_call: NA
cdr3_aa: CASSVRNLGARETQYF
cdr3_nt: TGTGCCAGCAGCGTCCGTAATTTGGGGGCTCGCGAGACCCAGTACTTC

clone_size: once
j_call: TRBJ2-1
v_call: TRBV7-2
d_call: TRBD2
cdr3_aa: CASSLGLRTSVEQFF
cdr3_nt: TGTGCCAGCAGCTTAGGTCTGAGGACTAGCGTTGAGCAGTTCTTC

clone_size: NA
j_call: TRBJ1-2
v_call: TRBV5-4
d_call: TRBD1
cdr3_aa: CASSLTGQEDYGYTF
cdr3_nt: TGTGCCAGCAGCTTGACCGGACAGGAAGACTATGGCTACACCTTC

clone_size: NA
j_call: TRBJ1-3
v_call: TRBV27
d_call: TRBD1
cdr3_aa: CASRTTGGNTIYF
cdr3_nt: TGTGCCAGCAGGACGACAGGGGGAAACACCATATATTTT

clone_size: NA
j_call: TRBJ1-1
v_call: TRBV29-1
d_call: TRBD1
cdr3_aa: CSAGTGPESFF
cdr3_nt: TGCAGCGCTGGGACAGGTCCTGAGAGTTTCTTT

clone_size: NA
j_call: TRBJ2-5
v_call: TRBV19
d_call: TRBD1
cdr3_aa: CASSQTGAASRETQYF
cdr3_nt: TGTGCCAGTAGTCAGACAGGGGCCGCCTCCAGGGAGACCCAGTACTTC

clone_size: NA
j_call: TRBJ1-6
v_call: TRBV6-5
d_call: TRBD1
cdr3_aa: CASSLTGENSPLHF
cdr3_nt: TGTGCCAGCAGCCTTACAGGGGAGAATTCACCCCTCCACTTT

clone_size: NA
j_call: TRBJ2-5
v_call: TRBV24-1
d_call: TRBD1
cdr3_aa: CATSGGQGAGETQYF
cdr3_nt: TGTGCCACCAGTGGCGGACAGGGGGCAGGGGAGACCCAGTACTTC

clone_size: NA
j_call: TRBJ2-5
v_call: TRBV2
d_call: TRBD2
cdr3_aa: CASSGGLAAFETQYF
cdr3_nt: TGTGCCAGCAGTGGGGGACTAGCGGCTTTCGAGACCCAGTACTTC

clone_size: NA
j_call: TRBJ1-1
v_call: TRBV25-1
d_call: NA
cdr3_aa: CASRYGTEAFF
cdr3_nt: TGTGCCAGCAGATACGGGACTGAAGCTTTCTTT

clone_size: NA
j_call: TRBJ2-1
v_call: TRBV9
d_call: TRBD1
cdr3_aa: CASSSTWDSYNEQFF
cdr3_nt: TGTGCCAGCAGCTCTACCTGGGACAGCTACAATGAGCAGTTCTTC

clone_size: NA
j_call: TRBJ1-6
v_call: TRBV2
d_call: NA
cdr3_aa: CAIKDSHNSPLHF
cdr3_nt: TGTGCCATCAAGGACAGTCATAATTCACCCCTCCACTTT